Following are 28 T cell receptor beta chains from one sample sequenced in a study of T cells in Graves' hyperthyroidism and ophthalmopathy. Researchers amplified the TCR beta CDR3 regions from RNA transcripts. RT-PCR in the first round (using the HTBI primer set) targeted the TCR CDR3. MiXCR, applied by TCRdb to the multiplex PCR reads, yields one record per CDR3 protein. The sample yields about 400,000 distinct CDR3 sequences, 15% to 18% seen once. Sequencing was done on a sample of blood. These receptors were taken from a woman aged 18-35 years with Graves' hyperthyroidism.

This chain links TRBV9 with TRBJ1-4; D may be TRBD1 (5 bases). Germline V gene lookup returns CDR1 SGDLS and CDR2 YYNGEE. This CDR3 is built from 16 residues. V lost 0 bases, J lost 3 bases, and 12 bases lay in between. The DNA for the CDR3 is TGTGCCAGCAGCGTAGGCAGGGAGAGAGCTAATGAAAAACTGTTTTTT. The encoded protein is CASSVGRERANEKLFF. The full variable domain, completed using reference TRBV9 and TRBJ1-4, is DSGVTQTPKHLITATGQRVTLRCSPRSGDLSVYWYQQSLDQGLQFLIQYYNGEERAKGNILERFSAQQFPDLHSELNLSSLELGDSALYFCASSVGRERANEKLFFGSGTQLSVL.

This clonotype was seen repeatedly, ten times or more. This chain joins TRBV10-3 and TRBJ2-7; TRBD2 matches 8 bases. Germline trimming cut 1 base from V and 1 base from J; bases unmatched to any gene: 9. The CDR3 has 17 amino acids. The germline gives CDR1 ENHRY, CDR2 SYGVKD. CDR3 region: CAISEWGAGEGSYEQYF. The CDR3, as DNA: TGTGCCATCAGTGAGTGGGGAGCGGGAGAGGGGTCCTACGAGCAGTACTTC.

This clonotype was detected only a few times. The chain has TRBV7-9 and TRBJ1-3; D unclear. In germline, CDR1 is SEHNR, CDR2 FQNEAQ (reference sequence). V was cut by 1 base and J by 3 bases, with 10 bases left in between. CDR3 length: 15 residues. CDR3 residues: CASSLVAKGGNTIYF. DNA of the CDR3: TGTGCCAGCAGCTTAGTCGCGAAAGGTGGAAACACCATATATTTT.

This rearrangement joins TRBV10-3 to TRBJ2-2; a possible D gene is TRBD1 (5 bases). V lost 6 bases, J lost 4 bases, and 12 bases lay in between. The germline V gene encodes CDR1 ENHRY and CDR2 SYGVKD. The CDR3 contains 14 residues. This CDR3 is CAISAQGPTGELFF. CDR3 nucleotide sequence: TGTGCCATCAGCGCGCAGGGTCCCACCGGGGAGCTGTTTTTT.

The chain employs TRBV19 and TRBJ1-1; TRBD1 aligns across 7 bases. The CDR3 contains 15 residues. Germline loops: CDR1 LNHDA, CDR2 SQIVND (reference sequence). Trimming took 5 bases from V and 1 from J; bases not matched to a gene: 7. CDR3 in DNA: TGTGCCAGTAGTGGACACAGGGGAGGGAACACTGAAGCTTTCTTT. It codes for CASSGHRGGNTEAFF.

This clonotype was counted between two and nine times. The chain links TRBV14 to TRBJ2-1; D not certain. Trimming took off 2 bases at V and 14 bases at J, with 10 bases between the two ends. This CDR3 has 11 amino acids. Germline-derived CDR1 and CDR2 are SGHDN and FVKESK. DNA of the CDR3: TGTGCCAGCAGCCAAAGCAACTTGAAGTTCTTC. Protein sequence: CASSQSNLKFF.

Ten or more counts support this clonotype. The rearrangement links TRBV20-1 to TRBJ2-7; TRBD1 is a possible D gene (5 bases). The CDR3 extends over 14 amino acids. Germline CDR1 is DFQATT and CDR2 is SNEGSKA (reference sequence). The V and J ends lost 3 bases and 4 bases respectively, with 16 bases between them. The CDR3 is CSASWRQKGYEQYF. The CDR3 DNA reads TGCAGTGCTAGTTGGAGACAGAAGGGATACGAGCAGTACTTC.

This clonotype was picked up a small number of times. CDR3: CASGIGVSTDTQYF. In DNA form, the CDR3 reads TGTGCCAGCGGAATAGGAGTAAGCACAGATACGCAGTATTTT. The J gene is TRBJ2-3, the V gene TRBV28; D remains unclear. Trimming removed 8 bases at V and 0 bases at J, with 12 bases between. CDR1 MDHEN and CDR2 SYDVKM come from the germline V gene. CDR3 length: 14 residues.

J is TRBJ1-1 and V is TRBV9; D uncertain. V was pared by 0 bases and J by 3 bases, with 15 bases between. The length of the CDR3 is 16 residues. In germline, CDR1 is SGDLS, CDR2 YYNGEE. CDR3 coding DNA: TGTGCCAGCAGCGTAGACCTCTCGGGCGGGGACACTGAAGCTTTCTTT. Residues: CASSVDLSGGDTEAFF.

Comments on this clonotype: One base away lies a much larger clone, so this may be a sequencing read error. V gene TRBV12-3 or TRBV12-4 combines with J gene TRBJ1-6; no clear D gene. This CDR3 is built from 14 residues. The V end lost 3 bases, the J end lost 11 bases, and 14 bases lay between the germline ends. This chain's CDR3 is CASSFTGGYPPLHF. The CDR3 nucleotides read TGTGCCAGCAGTTTTACGGGTGGATATCCACCCCTCCACTTT.

Many counts were recorded for this clonotype. The chain has TRBV3-1 and TRBJ2-7; D not certain. Per germline, CDR1 LGHDT and CDR2 YNNKEL (reference sequence). V was clipped by 4 bases and J by 3 bases, with 10 bases between them. The CDR3 runs to 13 residues. The CDR3 bases are TGTGCCAGCAGCCTGGGATCCTACTACGAGCAGTACTTC. Protein: CASSLGSYYEQYF.

The table lists this clonotype with a few counts. The V call is TRBV12-3 or TRBV12-4, the J call TRBJ1-2; the match to TRBD1 covers 7 bases. There are 13 residues in the CDR3. Germline trimming cut 11 bases from V and 0 bases from J; bases unmatched to any gene: 6. The CDR3 region is CASLGGTNYGYTF. The DNA of the CDR3 is TGTGCCTCTTTAGGGGGCACTAACTATGGCTACACCTTC.

At least ten counts were recorded for this clonotype. V usage is TRBV28 and J usage is TRBJ2-1, with TRBD2 matching 13 bases. Germline CDR1 MDHEN, CDR2 SYDVKM. The CDR3 totals 17 residues. V shed 3 bases, J shed 2 bases, and the junction held 4 bases outside the gene matches. Here the CDR3 reads CASSFRTSGRTYNEQFF. CDR3 in DNA: TGTGCCAGCAGTTTTCGGACTAGCGGGAGAACCTACAATGAGCAGTTCTTC.

This clonotype was seen at least ten times. The genes are TRBV5-1 and TRBJ1-2, with a possible D match to TRBD1 (6 bases). V was trimmed by 4 bases and J by 5 bases, leaving 18 bases between them. The germline V gene has CDR1 SGHRS and CDR2 YFSETQ. CDR3 length: 15 amino acids. The CDR3 spells CASSQGTPQEYGYTF. CDR3 DNA sequence: TGCGCCAGCAGCCAGGGGACACCCCAGGAGTATGGCTACACCTTC.

The sample holds many counts of this clonotype. The genes are TRBV11-2 and TRBJ1-1; D is undetermined. V shed 7 bases and J shed 0 bases, with 9 bases lying between them. The CDR3 is 13 residues long. Per the germline V gene, CDR1 is SGHAT and CDR2 is FQNNGV. This CDR3 is CASTKGLNTEAFF. For the CDR3, the DNA is TGTGCCAGCACCAAGGGCCTGAACACTGAAGCTTTCTTT.

CDR3 region: CASSLVGAGGISFDHTIYF. The CDR3 DNA sequence: TGTGCCAGCAGCTTAGTGGGGGCAGGGGGCATCTCTTTTGATCACACCATATATTTT. This rearrangement joins TRBV7-6 to TRBJ1-3, with 8 bases aligning to TRBD1. CDR1 is SGHVS, CDR2 FNYEAQ, per germline. The V gene end was trimmed by 1 base and the J gene end by 8 bases; junction bases not matched to a gene: 19. The CDR3 consists of 19 residues.

This clonotype was observed at least ten times. The CDR3 DNA reads as TGTGCCAGCAGCTTAGAGGTCGCACTTGCGGGCTACAATGAGCAGTTCTTC. This sequence encodes CASSLEVALAGYNEQFF. V usage is TRBV7-8 and J usage is TRBJ2-1; D is possibly TRBD2 (5 bases). Deletions cut 1 base from V and 3 bases from J, with 16 bases between. CDR1 and CDR2 from the germline V gene are SGHVS and FQNEAQ. The CDR3 is 17 amino acids.

In its sample, this clonotype was seen a few times. The chain employs TRBV10-1 and TRBJ1-4; D is ambiguous. The CDR3 is 15 amino acids. V lost 8 bases, J lost 4 bases, and 17 bases lay in between. The germline CDR1 and CDR2 sequences are WNHNN and SYGVQD (reference sequence). In DNA, the CDR3 is TGCGCCAGCCCCAAAAAGGAGTCCCTTAATGAAAAACTGTTTTTT. The encoded protein is CASPKKESLNEKLFF.

This clonotype has at least ten counts. V gene TRBV12-3 or TRBV12-4 combines with J gene TRBJ2-3; the D gene is possibly TRBD1 (6 bases). V shed 2 bases and J shed 4 bases, with 19 bases lying between them. CDR3 size: 17 residues. For the CDR3, the DNA is TGTGCCAGCAGTTTATGGGGCCTAGGGGGACACGCAGATACGCAGTATTTT. Protein product: CASSLWGLGGHADTQYF.

The J gene is TRBJ1-2, the V gene TRBV9, with a weak D call TRBD1 (5 bases). The CDR3 extends over 14 amino acids. The V end lost 2 bases, the J end lost 0 bases, and 8 bases lay between the germline ends. From germline, CDR1 is SGDLS and CDR2 YYNGEE. The CDR3 here is CASSVDTSNYGYTF. DNA of the CDR3: TGTGCCAGCAGCGTGGACACATCTAACTATGGCTACACCTTC.

This clonotype was seen many times. The chain employs TRBV7-3 and TRBJ2-1; TRBD2 agrees at 8 bases. This CDR3 is 15 amino acids long. Per germline, CDR1 SGHTA and CDR2 FQGTGA. The V segment lost 2 bases and the J segment 6 bases; nucleotides outside the gene matches: 6. The CDR3 coding sequence is TGTGCCAGCAGCTTAGACGGGAGGGCCTTCAATGAGCAGTTCTTC. Protein: CASSLDGRAFNEQFF. The complete variable domain, with remaining parts taken from reference TRBV7-3 and TRBJ2-1, reads GAGVSQTPSNKVTEKGKYVELRCDPISGHTALYWYRQSLGQGPEFLIYFQGTGAADDSGLPNDRFFAVRPEGSVSTLKIQRTERGDSAVYLCASSLDGRAFNEQFFGPGTRLTVL.

This clonotype occurred many times. V and J are TRBV28 and TRBJ1-2; 9 bases are a match to TRBD1. J lost 8 bases, V lost 3 bases, and 10 bases had no gene match. The CDR3 covers 15 residues. Germline V gene sequence: CDR1 MDHEN, CDR2 SYDVKM. The CDR3 spells CASSLGDRVLSGYTF. Here the CDR3 DNA reads TGTGCCAGCAGTTTGGGGGACAGGGTATTGTCGGGCTACACCTTC.

This clonotype was picked up many times. The CDR3 region is CSARALARDYEQYF. CDR3 nucleotides: TGCAGTGCTAGAGCCCTAGCGAGGGACTACGAGCAGTACTTC. The rearrangement uses TRBV20-1 and TRBJ2-7, with D tentatively TRBD2 (6 bases). This CDR3 comprises 14 residues. The germline gives CDR1 DFQATT, CDR2 SNEGSKA (reference sequence). Trimming cost V 1 base and J 3 bases, with 13 bases left between them.

As concerns this clonotype: A much bigger clone sits one base away, suggesting this may be a read error. This chain connects TRBV6-1 to TRBJ1-5; D ambiguous. Per the germline V gene, CDR1 is MNHNS and CDR2 is SASEGT. The V end lost 9 bases, the J end lost 1 base, and 16 bases lay between the germline ends. CDR3 size: 15 residues. CDR3 amino acids: CARSPIDSSNQPQHF. CDR3 sequence (DNA): TGTGCCAGAAGCCCCATAGATTCAAGCAATCAGCCCCAGCATTTT.

This clonotype was recorded a few times. This chain connects TRBV29-1 to TRBJ1-5; D perhaps matches TRBD1 (6 bases). Per the germline V gene, CDR1 is SQVTM and CDR2 is ANQGSEA. The V end was cut by 4 bases, the J end by 5 bases, with 12 bases between. CDR3 length: 13 amino acids. The CDR3 here is CSVAGTPDQPQHF. In DNA form, the CDR3 reads TGCAGCGTTGCGGGGACACCTGATCAGCCCCAGCATTTT.

This clonotype occurred many times. V and J are TRBV7-2 and TRBJ2-1; a weak D match, TRBD1 (5 bases). Germline V gene data show CDR1 as SGHTA and CDR2 as FQGNSA. With 5 bases removed from V and 3 bases from J, the gap between germline ends came to 14 bases. The CDR3 length is 15 residues. This CDR3 reads CASSKTVDRYNEQFF. CDR3 bases: TGTGCCAGCAGCAAGACAGTAGACCGCTACAATGAGCAGTTCTTC.

Worth noting for this clonotype: The junction shows a germline mismatch at one end, possibly a read error. The CDR3 loop is CASSLGGSGASVLTF. In nucleotides, the CDR3 is TGTGCCAGCAGCTTAGGGGGGTCTGGGGCCAGCGTCCTGACTTTC. The chain combines TRBV7-3 with TRBJ2-6; possibly TRBD2 for D (6 bases). CDR1 and CDR2 from the germline V gene are SGHTA and FQGTGA. This CDR3 comprises 15 residues.

This clonotype was counted at least ten times. The V and J genes are TRBV6-1 and TRBJ1-4; D is possibly TRBD1 (6 bases). V was clipped by 5 bases and J by 0 bases, with 16 bases between them. Germline V lookup: CDR1 MNHNS, CDR2 SASEGT. The CDR3 contains 17 residues. The CDR3 protein is CASSPYRGAATNEKLFF. CDR3 bases: TGTGCCAGCAGTCCTTATCGGGGGGCGGCAACTAATGAAAAACTGTTTTTT.